This entry describes one TCR beta chain. What it recognizes is unknown. Then a second PCR, running roughly 7 to 11 cycles, was carried out with a sample-barcoded 5' primer and a J-beta primer mix. MiXCR, applied by TCRdb to the 5' RACE reads, yields one record per CDR3 protein. The sample lists hundreds of thousands of distinct CDR3 sequences; around 21% were seen once. The sample originates from a study of blood T cells in healthy people across ages. General observations from the study: The long-lived group displayed more naive CD4+ cells, plus higher diversity, than the aged donors did. Per-million-T-cell TCR beta diversity fell roughly linearly with age.

Isolated per sample were at least 7 million PBMCs. With each sample, at least 5 micrograms of total RNA were extracted. Germline V CDR1 and CDR2: SQVTM, ANQGSEA. This CDR3 has 14 amino acids. Trimming shortened V by 2 bases and J by 6 bases, and 16 bases separated the two germline ends. This sequence joins TRBV29-1 and TRBJ1-1, with unresolved D. Sequenced: blood. This clonotype was sampled from a man aged 65-85 years in good health. CDR3 in amino acids: CSVERTPEKAEAFF. The CDR3 nucleotides read TGCAGCGTTGAACGGACTCCGGAGAAAGCTGAAGCTTTCTTT. Full variable domain (missing parts from reference TRBV29-1 and TRBJ1-1): SAVISQKPSRDICQRGTSLTIQCQVDSQVTMMFWYRQQPGQSLTLIATANQGSEATYESGFVIDKFPISRPNLTFSTLTVSNMSPEDSSIYLCSVERTPEKAEAFFGQGTRLTVV.